The 22 T cell receptor beta chains below come from one sample, sequenced in a study of PD-1 blockade in classical Hodgkin lymphoma. The protocol was immunoSEQ multiplex PCR, while the TCRdb copy is restricted to in-frame clones and leaves out a portion. Found here are 9,000 to 10,000 clones, approximately 83% of them singletons; the top ten hold less than 2%. The time point denotes: cycle 4 day 1 (C4D1), after around six weeks of nivolumab. Every patient relapsed after autologous stem cell transplantation, and brentuximab vedotin exposure varied. Purified CD4+ T cells were obtained from thawed PBMCs through magnetic negative selection. The sample here was CD4+ T cells from blood, taken before the fourth cycle of nivolumab. The receptors shown here come from a human donor with classical Hodgkin lymphoma.

The chain is built from TRBV9 and TRBJ1-2; 7 bases are a match to TRBD1. This CDR3 has 13 residues. Germline lookup yields CDR1 SGDLS and CDR2 YYNGEE. V lost 4 bases and J lost 3; bases outside the gene matches: 3. The DNA for the CDR3 is TGTGCCAGCAGCTCCGGGACAGACTATGGCTACACCTTC. Encoded protein: CASSSGTDYGYTF.

The chain links TRBV10-2 to TRBJ2-3; D is possibly TRBD2 (6 bases). Deletions cut 8 bases from V and 0 bases from J, with 12 bases between. This CDR3 is 14 amino acids long. Looked up from germline, CDR1 is WSHSY and CDR2 is SAAADI. The CDR3 is CASRGGTSTDTQYF. In DNA, the CDR3 is TGCGCCAGCCGAGGCGGGACTAGCACAGATACGCAGTATTTT.

This chain links TRBV6-5 with TRBJ1-2; 9 bases agree with TRBD1. The CDR3 is 13 amino acids. Germline assignment: CDR1 MNHEY and CDR2 SVGAGI. V lost 6 bases, J lost 8 bases, and 7 bases stayed unmatched. This chain's CDR3 is CASSHNRGHGYTF. In DNA form, the CDR3 reads TGTGCCAGCAGCCACAACAGGGGGCACGGCTACACCTTC.

This clone was seen just once. This chain joins TRBV6-5 and TRBJ2-1, with D unclear. Germline V lookup: CDR1 MNHEY, CDR2 SVGAGI. The length of the CDR3 is 13 residues. V lost 6 bases to trimming and J lost 2 bases, with 8 bases between them. The CDR3 DNA sequence: TGTGCCAGCAGGCGACAAGCCTACAATGAGCAGTTCTTC. This translates into CASRRQAYNEQFF.

The chain combines TRBV27 with TRBJ1-5, with TRBD1 identical over 7 bases. The V gene end was trimmed by 6 bases and the J gene end by 4 bases; junction bases not matched to a gene: 3. Germline CDR1 MNHEY, CDR2 SMNVEV (reference sequence). CDR3 length: 13 amino acids. The CDR3 DNA reads TGTGCCAGCAGGGGGACAGCAAATCAGCCCCAGCATTTT. Its protein product is CASRGTANQPQHF.

V is TRBV7-9 and J is TRBJ2-3; D gene unclear. The CDR3 has 12 amino acids. The germline V gene encodes CDR1 SEHNR and CDR2 FQNEAQ (reference sequence). Deletions cut 3 bases from V and 4 bases from J, with 5 bases between. The CDR3 coding sequence is TGTGCCAGCAGCTTTTATCCAGATACGCAGTATTTT. It codes for CASSFYPDTQYF.

This chain connects TRBV28 to TRBJ1-2; D possibly corresponds to TRBD1 (5 bases). This CDR3 has 15 residues. Germline V gene lookup returns CDR1 MDHEN and CDR2 SYDVKM. Trimming took 8 bases from V and 2 from J, leaving 18 bases between them. The chain's CDR3 is CASRPSWGFNYGYTF. CDR3 coding DNA: TGTGCCAGCCGGCCGTCTTGGGGGTTCAACTATGGCTACACCTTC.

The V gene is TRBV4-1, the J gene TRBJ1-5; D gene unclear. The CDR3 has 17 residues. Between the trimmed V and J ends, which lost 0 bases and 0 bases, there was a span of 12 bases. Germline V gene sequence: CDR1 MGHRA, CDR2 YSYEKL. CDR3: CASSQEGRTNSNQPQHF. CDR3 bases: TGCGCCAGCAGCCAAGAAGGCCGAACTAATAGCAATCAGCCCCAGCATTTT.

The chain carries TRBV2 and TRBJ2-5; weak D call: TRBD2 (5 bases). The CDR3 length is 15 residues. The germline V gene has CDR1 SNHLY and CDR2 FYNNEI. V gave up 4 bases and J gave up 2 bases, with 14 bases separating them. The CDR3 here is CASSAPRTGQETQYF. CDR3 coding DNA: TGTGCCAGCAGTGCGCCTCGGACTGGGCAAGAGACCCAGTACTTC.

The chain carries TRBV25-1 and TRBJ1-2, with a weak D call TRBD1 (5 bases). The CDR3 has 12 amino acids. Germline V CDR1 and CDR2: MGHDK, SYGVNS. V was clipped by 1 base and J by 8 bases, with 8 bases between them. CDR3 coding DNA: TGTGCCAGCAGTGAATTGAAGGGGGGCTACACCTTC. It specifies CASSELKGGYTF.

The chain uses TRBV6-1 and TRBJ1-5; D is unresolved. From germline, CDR1 is MNHNS and CDR2 SASEGT. This CDR3 has 13 amino acids. V shed 1 base and J shed 5 bases, with 6 bases lying between them. The chain's CDR3 is CASSEVIYQPQHF. In nucleotides, the CDR3 is TGTGCCAGCAGTGAAGTGATATATCAGCCCCAGCATTTT.

The chain couples TRBV18 to TRBJ2-6; no clear D gene. V lost 3 bases and J lost 19, with 13 bases in between. The CDR3 is made up of 11 amino acids. The germline V gene encodes CDR1 KGHSH and CDR2 LQKENI. The CDR3 spells CASSPSDTLTF. CDR3 bases: TGTGCCAGCTCACCCTCTGACACATTAACTTTC.

This clone showed up just a few times. The chain is built from TRBV30 and TRBJ1-1, with D perhaps TRBD1 (5 bases). Germline CDR1 and CDR2: GTSNPN and SVGIG (reference sequence). This CDR3 spans 17 amino acids. Trimming shortened V by 0 bases and J by 0 bases, and 17 bases separated the two germline ends. In nucleotides, the CDR3 is TGTGCCTGGAGTGTACGGGGCCCCCGGGCATTGAACACTGAAGCTTTCTTT. Translating gives CAWSVRGPRALNTEAFF.

This chain connects TRBV6-1 to TRBJ1-1; D is possibly TRBD1 (5 bases). CDR1 MNHNS and CDR2 SASEGT come from the germline V gene. With 4 bases removed from V and 3 bases from J, the gap between germline ends came to 9 bases. This CDR3 region has 13 residues. The CDR3 nucleotides read TGTGCCAGCAGTGGTCTCAGGGACACTGAAGCTTTCTTT. The encoded protein is CASSGLRDTEAFF.

The V gene is TRBV4-2, the J gene TRBJ2-2; the D gene is possibly TRBD1 (6 bases). Trimming took off 4 bases at V and 3 bases at J, with 18 bases between the two ends. CDR3 length: 17 residues. Germline CDR1 reads LGHNA; CDR2 reads YNFKEQ. In nucleotides, the CDR3 is TGTGCCAGCAGCCTGACGGACAGACAAGATTACACCGGGGAGCTGTTTTTT. Amino acid sequence: CASSLTDRQDYTGELFF.

This chain links TRBV6-5 with TRBJ2-3, with D tentatively TRBD1 or TRBD2 (5 bases each). The germline CDR1 and CDR2 sequences are MNHEY and SVGAGI. CDR3 length: 14 residues. Trimming stripped 5 bases from V and 4 bases from J, with 13 bases between. In DNA form, the CDR3 reads TGTGCCAGCAGTCAACCGGGGACCTCAGATACGCAGTATTTT. The encoded protein is CASSQPGTSDTQYF.

The chain recombines TRBV15 with TRBJ2-5; tentatively, D is TRBD2 (5 bases). Per the germline V gene, CDR1 is LNHNV and CDR2 is YYDKDF (reference sequence). V was shortened by 0 bases and J by 11 bases, with 10 bases between the two germline ends. This CDR3 spans 12 amino acids. The CDR3 coding sequence is TGTGCCACCAGCAGAGATCGGGATCCGCAGTACTTC. It specifies CATSRDRDPQYF.

The genes are TRBV4-1 and TRBJ2-3; TRBD2 is a possible D gene (5 bases). Trimming removed 0 bases at V and 2 bases at J, with 18 bases between. The germline gives CDR1 MGHRA, CDR2 YSYEKL. The CDR3 has 18 residues. CDR3 sequence reads: CASSQDIIVWLATDTQYF. The DNA of the CDR3 is TGCGCCAGCAGCCAAGATATAATAGTGTGGCTAGCCACAGATACGCAGTATTTT.

The chain combines TRBV28 with TRBJ1-3, with 7 bases aligning to TRBD1. This CDR3 spans 16 amino acids. The germline V gene encodes CDR1 MDHEN and CDR2 SYDVKM. V shed 0 bases and J 0 bases; nucleotides not matched to a gene: 2. Written as DNA, the CDR3 is TGTGCCAGCAGTTTATGGACAGGGAGCTCTGGAAACACCATATATTTT. This encodes CASSLWTGSSGNTIYF.

The gene calls are TRBV10-1 and TRBJ1-5; D is perhaps TRBD1 (5 bases). Trimming shortened V by 2 bases and J by 2 bases, and 13 bases separated the two germline ends. CDR3 size: 16 residues. CDR1 and CDR2 from the germline V gene are WNHNN and SYGVQD (reference sequence). The CDR3 sequence: CASSEGAGKGNQPQHF. CDR3 nucleotides: TGCGCCAGCAGTGAGGGGGCGGGGAAGGGCAATCAGCCCCAGCATTTT.

The chain recombines TRBV6-1 with TRBJ2-1; TRBD2 matches 14 bases. The V segment lost 6 bases and the J segment 6 bases; nucleotides outside the gene matches: 4. The CDR3 length is 15 residues. Germline CDR1 MNHNS, CDR2 SASEGT. CDR3 bases: TGTGCCAGCAGCTCAGGGACTAGCGGGAGCAATGAGCAGTTCTTC. Translated, it gives CASSSGTSGSNEQFF.

The J gene is TRBJ1-2, the V gene TRBV13; TRBD1 is a possible D gene (6 bases). Germline V CDR1 and CDR2: PRHDT, FYEKMQ (reference sequence). This CDR3 is built from 13 residues. The germline V and J ends were trimmed by 5 bases and 1 base, with 8 bases remaining between them. As DNA, the CDR3 is TGTGCCAGCAGCCGGGACAATAACTATGGCTACACCTTC. Its translation: CASSRDNNYGYTF.